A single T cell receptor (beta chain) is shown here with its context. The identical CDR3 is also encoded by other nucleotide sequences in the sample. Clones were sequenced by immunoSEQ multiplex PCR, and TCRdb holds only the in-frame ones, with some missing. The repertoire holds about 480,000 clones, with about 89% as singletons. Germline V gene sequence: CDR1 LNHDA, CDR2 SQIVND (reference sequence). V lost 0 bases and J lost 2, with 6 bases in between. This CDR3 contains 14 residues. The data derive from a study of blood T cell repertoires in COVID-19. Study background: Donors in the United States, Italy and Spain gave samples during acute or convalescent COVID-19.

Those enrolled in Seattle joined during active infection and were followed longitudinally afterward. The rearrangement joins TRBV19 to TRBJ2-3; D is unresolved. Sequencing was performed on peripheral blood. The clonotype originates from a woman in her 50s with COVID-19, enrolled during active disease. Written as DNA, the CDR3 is TGTGCCAGTAGTATAGACAGGTCCACAGATACGCAGTATTTT. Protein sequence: CASSIDRSTDTQYF.